The 30 T cell receptor beta chains listed next were all sequenced from one sample in a study of human T cells and chemical hapten exposure. TCRdb re-analysed the RACE reads in MiXCR, keeping a single row per CDR3 protein. Here the sample spans more than 75,000 distinct CDR3 sequences, about 8.6% being singletons. Time point meaning: healthy volunteer bleed at 6 weeks. Total RNA was isolated from unfractionated whole blood. The sample consisted of whole blood. The receptors come from a male donor in good health. Some clones in this sample may be carry-over from other donors' samples.

This clonotype was seen a handful of times. V is TRBV12-3 or TRBV12-4 and J is TRBJ1-6, with D possibly being TRBD1 (5 bases). Trimming stripped 6 bases from V and 6 bases from J, with 18 bases between. The CDR3 has 16 residues. CDR3 protein: CASSQSQAASNSPLHF. The DNA of the CDR3 is TGTGCCAGCAGCCAGTCACAGGCCGCGAGTAATTCACCCCTCCACTTT.

This clonotype has a handful of counts. This chain connects TRBV18 to TRBJ1-1, with unresolved D. CDR3 length: 14 amino acids. Trimming cost V 6 bases and J 3 bases, with 14 bases left between them. The germline gives CDR1 KGHSH, CDR2 LQKENI. CDR3 amino acids: CASSRTVQDTEAFF. The CDR3 coding sequence is TGTGCCAGCTCCCGCACGGTGCAGGACACTGAAGCTTTCTTT.

This clonotype was observed a few times. The chain has TRBV12-3 or TRBV12-4 and TRBJ2-6; no reliable D call. CDR3 length: 17 residues. V lost 3 bases, J lost 0 bases, and 12 bases lay in between. The CDR3 protein is CASSLRPPLSGANVLTF. The CDR3 region has the DNA TGTGCCAGCAGTTTGAGACCACCCCTCTCTGGGGCCAACGTCCTGACTTTC.

V is TRBV5-6 and J is TRBJ1-5, with 9 bases aligning to TRBD1. The CDR3 length is 15 residues. In germline, CDR1 is SGHDT, CDR2 YYEEEE. Trimming took 4 bases from V and 0 from J; bases not matched to a gene: 2. The chain's CDR3 is CASSKDRGSNQPQHF. The CDR3 nucleotides are TGTGCCAGCAGCAAGGACAGGGGTAGCAATCAGCCCCAGCATTTT.

Many counts were recorded for this clonotype. The rearrangement uses TRBV12-3 or TRBV12-4 and TRBJ1-5, with D possibly being TRBD1 (5 bases). Deletions cut 5 bases from V and 4 bases from J, with 12 bases between. The CDR3 contains 14 residues. The CDR3 protein is CASSLGGRNQPQHF. The CDR3 bases are TGTGCCAGCAGTCTGGGGGGACGGAATCAGCCCCAGCATTTT.

The chain joins TRBV11-3 to TRBJ2-7; perhaps TRBD2 as D (5 bases). CDR3 length: 14 residues. V lost 1 base and J 2 bases, leaving 9 bases between the germline ends. Germline-derived CDR1 and CDR2 are SGHNT and YENEEA. DNA of the CDR3: TGTGCCAGCAGCTTAGGGCCTAGCACCTACGAGCAGTACTTC. Its translation is CASSLGPSTYEQYF.

The V and J genes are TRBV7-9 and TRBJ2-3, with 7 bases matching TRBD2. The CDR3 loop spans 16 amino acids. With V trimmed by 3 bases and J by 2 bases, 8 bases remained unmatched. Germline lookup yields CDR1 SEHNR and CDR2 FQNEAQ (reference sequence). The CDR3 region has the DNA TGTGCCAGCAGCTTGGGCGCCGCGGGAGTCACAGATACGCAGTATTTT. It codes for CASSLGAAGVTDTQYF.

This clonotype has only a few counts. The CDR3 is CSASRSPPGNQPQHF. The CDR3 region has the DNA TGCAGTGCTAGCCGCAGTCCCCCTGGCAATCAGCCCCAGCATTTT. The V and J genes are TRBV20-1 and TRBJ1-5; D is unclear. With 3 bases removed from V and 2 bases from J, the gap between germline ends came to 14 bases. The CDR3 is made up of 15 amino acids. The germline V gene has CDR1 DFQATT and CDR2 SNEGSKA (reference sequence).

This clonotype came up a few times. V and J are TRBV12-5 and TRBJ1-1; D gene unclear. Germline CDR1 is LGHNT and CDR2 is FRNRAP. V lost 6 bases, J lost 8 bases, and 19 bases lay in between. The CDR3 is 14 amino acids. DNA of the CDR3: TGTGCTAGTGGCCCACCCTCGGCCGCATCCGAAGCTTTCTTT. This translates into CASGPPSAASEAFF. Full variable domain (missing parts from reference TRBV12-5 and TRBJ1-1): DARVTQTPRHKVTEMGQEVTMRCQPILGHNTVFWYRQTMMQGLELLAYFRNRAPLDDSGMPKDRFSAEMPDATLATLKIQPSEPRDSAVYFCASGPPSAASEAFFGQGTRLTVV.

The gene calls are TRBV12-3 or TRBV12-4 and TRBJ2-7; perhaps D is TRBD1 or TRBD2 (5 bases each). The V gene lost 3 bases and the J gene lost 7 bases, with 16 bases spanning the gap. This CDR3 spans 14 amino acids. The CDR3 coding sequence is TGTGCCAGCAGTTTGCCAGGGAGAGAAGAAGAGCAGTACTTC. It yields the protein CASSLPGREEEQYF.

This clonotype was seen a few times. The chain joins TRBV6-2 or TRBV6-3 to TRBJ2-4; D possibly matches TRBD1 or TRBD2 (6 bases each). Germline values: CDR1 MNHEY, CDR2 SVGEGT. The V gene lost 2 bases and the J gene lost 1 base, with 12 bases spanning the gap. The CDR3 length is 16 residues. The CDR3 protein is CASSYQQGLAKNIQYF. The CDR3 nucleotides read TGTGCCAGCAGTTACCAACAGGGACTGGCCAAAAACATTCAGTACTTC.

This clonotype appeared once. The chain has TRBV5-4 and TRBJ2-7, with 9 bases identical to TRBD2. CDR3 size: 17 residues. V lost 4 bases and J lost 5; bases outside the gene matches: 16. The V gene's germline CDR1 is SGHNT and CDR2 YYREEE (reference sequence). Here the CDR3 reads CASSTARKWTSDDEQYF. The CDR3, as DNA: TGTGCCAGCAGCACAGCTAGGAAGTGGACTAGCGACGACGAGCAGTACTTC. Full variable domain (missing parts from reference TRBV5-4 and TRBJ2-7): ETGVTQSPTHLIKTRGQQVTLRCSSQSGHNTVSWYQQALGQGPQFIFQYYREEENGRGNFPPRFSGLQFPNYSSELNVNALELDDSALYLCASSTARKWTSDDEQYFGPGTRLTVT.

The J gene is TRBJ1-4, the V gene TRBV6-1; D not resolved. CDR1 and CDR2 from the germline V gene are MNHNS and SASEGT. The CDR3 is made up of 14 amino acids. Deletions cut 3 bases from V and 4 bases from J, with 9 bases between. In DNA form, the CDR3 reads TGTGCCAGCAGTGACGGACTCTATAATGAAAAACTGTTTTTT. Translated, it gives CASSDGLYNEKLFF.

V usage is TRBV12-3 or TRBV12-4 and J usage is TRBJ1-4, with no clear D. V was cut by 6 bases and J by 0 bases, with 11 bases left in between. The CDR3 extends over 15 amino acids. The CDR3 reads CASSPEESTNEKLFF. In DNA form, the CDR3 reads TGTGCCAGCAGCCCCGAGGAGTCAACTAATGAAAAACTGTTTTTT.

This clonotype was recorded many times. This chain connects TRBV20-1 to TRBJ2-1; 7 nucleotides line up with TRBD2. V gave up 0 bases and J gave up 12 bases; unmatched junction bases: 11. CDR3 length equals 14 residues. Germline V CDR1 and CDR2: DFQATT, SNEGSKA (reference sequence). As DNA, the CDR3 is TGCAGTGCTAGAGATGGGGGGGGGGACCTTGGGCAGTTCTTC. Translation gives CSARDGGGDLGQFF.

This clonotype was recorded many times. The rearrangement uses TRBV7-3 and TRBJ2-2, with TRBD2 matching 8 bases. The germline V gene encodes CDR1 SGHTA and CDR2 FQGTGA. The V and J ends lost 2 bases and 4 bases, in that order; junction bases with no gene match: 6. This CDR3 contains 16 residues. CDR3 DNA sequence: TGTGCCAGCAGCTTACCGCGGGGGGCGATCACCGGGGAGCTGTTTTTT. Translation: CASSLPRGAITGELFF.

This chain links TRBV2 with TRBJ2-1; 7 nucleotides match TRBD1. With 6 bases clipped from V and 0 bases from J, the junction kept 8 bases outside the gene matches. The V gene's germline CDR1 is SNHLY and CDR2 FYNNEI. The CDR3 extends over 16 amino acids. The CDR3 here is CASSGKDRSSYNEQFF. DNA for the CDR3: TGTGCCAGCAGCGGTAAGGACAGGAGCTCCTACAATGAGCAGTTCTTC.

This chain uses TRBV29-1 with TRBJ1-1; tentatively, D is TRBD1 (6 bases). The germline gives CDR1 SQVTM, CDR2 ANQGSEA. V lost 7 bases, J lost 4 bases, and 13 bases lay in between. The CDR3 totals 12 residues. DNA of the CDR3: TGCAGCGCTTGGGGGCTTGGCACTGAAGCTTTCTTT. Translation: CSAWGLGTEAFF.

V and J are TRBV6-5 and TRBJ2-1; D is perhaps TRBD1 or TRBD2 (5 bases each). This CDR3 spans 15 amino acids. Germline CDR1 MNHEY, CDR2 SVGAGI. The ends were cut back, 6 bases at V and 0 bases at J, with 12 bases in the middle. CDR3: CASRGVFDSYNEQFF. CDR3 nucleotides: TGTGCCAGCAGGGGGGTGTTTGACTCCTACAATGAGCAGTTCTTC.

This clonotype has a handful of counts. This chain uses TRBV6-1 with TRBJ2-5; the D gene could be TRBD1 or TRBD2 (5 bases each). V lost 2 bases, J lost 1 base, and 11 bases lay in between. This CDR3 comprises 15 residues. Per germline, CDR1 MNHNS and CDR2 SASEGT. The CDR3 sequence is CASSESGTSQETQYF. The CDR3 bases are TGTGCCAGCAGTGAATCCGGGACCAGCCAAGAGACCCAGTACTTC.

The chain recombines TRBV10-3 with TRBJ2-7; the match to TRBD1 covers 9 bases. Unmatched junction bases numbered 9, after V lost 5 bases and J lost 4 bases. The CDR3 has 15 residues. Germline-derived CDR1 and CDR2 are ENHRY and SYGVKD. CDR3 sequence: CAISSTGTGKYEQYF. The CDR3 bases are TGTGCCATCAGTTCTACCGGGACAGGGAAATACGAGCAGTACTTC.

This clonotype came up a few times. This chain joins TRBV9 and TRBJ2-1; D is possibly TRBD1 or TRBD2 (5 bases each). The CDR3 totals 14 residues. The germline CDR1 and CDR2 sequences are SGDLS and YYNGEE. V lost 3 bases to trimming and J lost 8 bases, with 15 bases between them. Here the CDR3 reads CASSARGRRDEQFF. DNA of the CDR3: TGTGCCAGCAGCGCTAGGGGACGGCGCGATGAGCAGTTCTTC.

The rearrangement joins TRBV12-3 or TRBV12-4 to TRBJ1-4; D unresolved. This CDR3 spans 14 amino acids. Trimming shortened V by 6 bases and J by 1 base, and 9 bases separated the two germline ends. The CDR3 spells CASRSRLTNEKLFF. In DNA, the CDR3 is TGTGCCAGCAGATCGAGGTTAACTAATGAAAAACTGTTTTTT.

This clonotype was seen a few times. The CDR3 reads CASSLQQGPQETQYF. The CDR3 bases are TGCGCCAGCAGCCTGCAACAGGGCCCACAAGAGACCCAGTACTTC. The chain joins TRBV5-1 to TRBJ2-5; maybe TRBD1 (6 bases). CDR1 and CDR2 from the germline V gene are SGHRS and YFSETQ. This CDR3 spans 15 amino acids. Trimming left V 4 bases short and J 2 bases short, with 15 bases between.

This clonotype was found a few times. The chain links TRBV4-2 to TRBJ2-7; a possible D gene is TRBD1 (6 bases). Germline-derived CDR1 and CDR2 are LGHNA and YNFKEQ. The CDR3 loop spans 15 amino acids. Trimming took off 0 bases at V and 4 bases at J, with 13 bases between the two ends. The CDR3 is CASSQDHRETYEQYF. The CDR3 bases are TGTGCCAGCAGCCAAGATCACAGGGAGACGTACGAGCAGTACTTC.

This clonotype was detected a few times. The chain has TRBV20-1 and TRBJ2-3, with 8 bases fitting TRBD2. The CDR3 spans 13 residues. The germline CDR1 and CDR2 sequences are DFQATT and SNEGSKA (reference sequence). With V trimmed by 2 bases and J by 4 bases, 2 bases remained unmatched. The CDR3 reads CSARQRESDTQYF. CDR3 DNA sequence: TGCAGTGCTAGACAGCGGGAGTCAGATACGCAGTATTTT.

The chain combines TRBV6-1 with TRBJ1-6, with 8 nucleotides matching TRBD1. Per the germline V gene, CDR1 is MNHNS and CDR2 is SASEGT. The J segment lost 10 bases and the V segment lost 4 bases, leaving 9 bases of the junction unmatched. This CDR3 comprises 15 residues. CDR3 protein: CASSGRDRWGSPLHF. CDR3 DNA sequence: TGTGCCAGCAGTGGCCGGGACAGGTGGGGATCACCCCTCCACTTT.

This clonotype was found a few times. CDR3 in amino acids: CASSQEALAGDQQFF. CDR3 coding DNA: TGCGCCAGCAGCCAAGAAGCCCTAGCGGGGGACCAGCAGTTCTTC. The chain links TRBV4-3 to TRBJ2-1; 10 bases map to TRBD2. CDR1 is LGHNA, CDR2 YSLEER, per germline. V was clipped by 0 bases and J by 11 bases; unmatched bases: 7. CDR3 length: 15 residues.

This clonotype has ten or more counts. This chain joins TRBV7-9 and TRBJ2-3, with 10 bases matching TRBD2. Germline assignment: CDR1 SEHNR and CDR2 FQNEAQ (reference sequence). CDR3 length: 17 amino acids. V lost 8 bases, J lost 4 bases, and 15 bases stayed unmatched. The CDR3 nucleotides are TGTGCCAGCCGGGGCAAGCGGGAGGGCCGAGGCCCAGATACGCAGTATTTT. This codes for CASRGKREGRGPDTQYF.

The sample holds a few counts of this clonotype. The J gene is TRBJ2-3, the V gene TRBV5-4; D is unresolved. CDR1 and CDR2 from the germline V gene are SGHNT and YYREEE (reference sequence). V was shortened by 3 bases and J by 1 base, with 9 bases between the two germline ends. CDR3 length: 14 amino acids. CDR3 loop: CASSSSSCTDTQYF. The CDR3 DNA is TGTGCCAGCAGCTCAAGCTCCTGCACAGATACGCAGTATTTT.